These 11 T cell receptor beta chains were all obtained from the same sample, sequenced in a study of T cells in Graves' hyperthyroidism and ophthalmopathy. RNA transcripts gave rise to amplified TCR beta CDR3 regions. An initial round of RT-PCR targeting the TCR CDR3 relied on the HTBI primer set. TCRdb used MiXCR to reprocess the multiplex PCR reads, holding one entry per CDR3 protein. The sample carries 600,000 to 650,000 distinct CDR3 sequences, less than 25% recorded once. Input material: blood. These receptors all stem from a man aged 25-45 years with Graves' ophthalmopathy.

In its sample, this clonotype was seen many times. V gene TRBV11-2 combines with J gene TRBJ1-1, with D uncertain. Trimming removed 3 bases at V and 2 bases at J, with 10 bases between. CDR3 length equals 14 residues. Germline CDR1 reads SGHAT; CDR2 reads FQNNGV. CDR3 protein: CASSLILANTEAFF. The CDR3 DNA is TGTGCCAGCAGCTTGATCCTTGCTAACACTGAAGCTTTCTTT.

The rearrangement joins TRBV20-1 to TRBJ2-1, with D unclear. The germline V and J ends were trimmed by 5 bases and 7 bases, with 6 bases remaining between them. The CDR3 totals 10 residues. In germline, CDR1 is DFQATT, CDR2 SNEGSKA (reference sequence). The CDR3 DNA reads TGCAGTGCTGCCAAAAATGAGCAGTTCTTC. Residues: CSAAKNEQFF.

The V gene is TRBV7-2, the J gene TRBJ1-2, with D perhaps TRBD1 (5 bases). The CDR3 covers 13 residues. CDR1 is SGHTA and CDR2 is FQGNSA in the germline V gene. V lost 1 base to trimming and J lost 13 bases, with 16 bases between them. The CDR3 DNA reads TGTGCCAGCAGCTTAGTTTCACGACAGTTCCTCACCTTC. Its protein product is CASSLVSRQFLTF. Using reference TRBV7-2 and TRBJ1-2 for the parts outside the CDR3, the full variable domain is GAGVSQSPSNKVTEKGKDVELRCDPISGHTALYWYRQSLGQGLEFLIYFQGNSAPDKSGLPSDRFSAERTGGSVSTLTIQRTQQEDSAVYLCASSLVSRQFLTFGSGTRLTVV.

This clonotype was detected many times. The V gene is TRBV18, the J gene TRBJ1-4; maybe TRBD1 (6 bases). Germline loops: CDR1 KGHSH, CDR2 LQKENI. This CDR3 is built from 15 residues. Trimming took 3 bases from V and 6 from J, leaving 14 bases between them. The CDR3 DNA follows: TGTGCCAGCTCACCGACAGGATTATTGGATGAAAAACTGTTTTTT. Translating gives CASSPTGLLDEKLFF.

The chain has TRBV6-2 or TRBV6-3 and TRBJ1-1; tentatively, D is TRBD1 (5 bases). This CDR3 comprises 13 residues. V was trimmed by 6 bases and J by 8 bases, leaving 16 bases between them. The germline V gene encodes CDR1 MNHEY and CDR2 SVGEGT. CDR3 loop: CASRHGGVGEAFF. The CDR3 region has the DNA TGTGCCAGCAGACACGGAGGGGTTGGAGAAGCTTTCTTT.

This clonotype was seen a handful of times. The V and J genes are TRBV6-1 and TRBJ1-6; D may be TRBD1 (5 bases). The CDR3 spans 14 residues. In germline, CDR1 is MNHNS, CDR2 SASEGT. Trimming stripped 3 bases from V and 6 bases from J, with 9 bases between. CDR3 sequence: CASSEGTGNSPLHF. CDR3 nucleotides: TGTGCCAGCAGTGAGGGGACCGGTAATTCACCCCTCCACTTT.

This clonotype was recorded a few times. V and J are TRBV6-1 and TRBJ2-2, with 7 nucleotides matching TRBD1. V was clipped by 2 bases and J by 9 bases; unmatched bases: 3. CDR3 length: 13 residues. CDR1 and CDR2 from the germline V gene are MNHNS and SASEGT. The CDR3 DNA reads TGTGCCAGCAGTGAACGAGGGGGCAGGGAGCTGTTTTTT. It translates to CASSERGGRELFF.

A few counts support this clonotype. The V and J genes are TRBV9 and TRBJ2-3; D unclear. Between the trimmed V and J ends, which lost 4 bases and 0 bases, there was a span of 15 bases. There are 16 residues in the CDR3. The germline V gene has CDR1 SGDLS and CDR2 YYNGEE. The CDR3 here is CASSPTFSTSTDTQYF. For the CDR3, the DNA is TGTGCCAGCAGCCCCACATTTTCTACTAGCACAGATACGCAGTATTTT. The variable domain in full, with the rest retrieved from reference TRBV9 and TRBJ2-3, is DSGVTQTPKHLITATGQRVTLRCSPRSGDLSVYWYQQSLDQGLQFLIQYYNGEERAKGNILERFSAQQFPDLHSELNLSSLELGDSALYFCASSPTFSTSTDTQYFGPGTRLTVL.

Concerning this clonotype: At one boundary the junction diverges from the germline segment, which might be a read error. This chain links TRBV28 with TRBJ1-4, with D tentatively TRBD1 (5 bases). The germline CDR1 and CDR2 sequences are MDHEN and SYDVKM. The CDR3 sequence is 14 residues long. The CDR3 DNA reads TGTGCCAGCAGTTTAGAGGGGACTAATGAAAAACTGTCTTTT. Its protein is CASSLEGTNEKLSF.

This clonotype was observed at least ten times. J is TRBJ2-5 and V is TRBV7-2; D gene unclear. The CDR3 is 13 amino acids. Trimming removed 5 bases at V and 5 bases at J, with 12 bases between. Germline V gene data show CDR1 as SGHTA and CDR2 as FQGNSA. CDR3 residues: CASSIPITETQYF. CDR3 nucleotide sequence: TGTGCCAGCAGCATCCCCATCACGGAGACCCAGTACTTC.

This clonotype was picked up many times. CDR3 in DNA: TGTGCCAGCAGCTCCCCCCCAGGAGCCTACGAGCAGTACTTC. Translation gives CASSSPPGAYEQYF. This chain uses TRBV11-2 with TRBJ2-7, with D unclear. The CDR3 has 14 amino acids. CDR1 SGHAT and CDR2 FQNNGV come from the germline V gene. Trimming stripped 4 bases from V and 2 bases from J, with 12 bases between.